This TCR beta chain was sequenced during a study of regulatory T cells in long-lasting Graves disease. General observations from the study: The work looked only at peripheral blood and did not look at thyroid tissue.

This sample's time point: newly diagnosed GD, antithyroid drugs for less than 3 months. From RNA extracted from PBMCs, the TCR library was made. CDR3 regions were amplified by Arm-PCR using iRepertoire HTBI primers to build TCR beta libraries. A single record per CDR3 protein comes from TCRdb applying MiXCR to the multiplex PCR reads. The repertoire holds over 300,000 distinct CDR3 sequences, with less than 20% as singletons. The table lists this clonotype with many counts. Its antigen is unknown. This receptor was taken from a female donor with Graves disease. The sequences come from peripheral blood mononuclear cells (PBMCs), collected at new diagnosis, from a patient treated with antithyroid drugs.

DNA for the CDR3: TGCGCCAGCAGCCAAGCGGGGGCATCCTCCTATGGCTACACCTTC. This gives the protein CASSQAGASSYGYTF. J is TRBJ1-2 and V is TRBV4-1; D may be TRBD1 (6 bases). This CDR3 has 15 amino acids. V was shortened by 1 base and J by 4 bases, with 13 bases between the two germline ends. CDR1 is MGHRA and CDR2 is YSYEKL in the germline V gene.